The TCR beta chain described here comes from a study of T-cell memory formation after mild COVID-19. Study-level background: The study found TCR clusters largely donor specific.

This clonotype was counted ten times or more. What it recognizes is unknown. TCRdb independently ran MiXCR on the 5' RACE reads; one entry per CDR3 protein. Of 200,000 to 300,000 distinct CDR3 sequences in the sample, approximately 10% were seen once. Study-wide results and limits: Contracting CD4+ clones were located mainly in CM and EM, and CD8+ clones in EMRA. The study found balanced CD4/CD8 in clones contracting day 15 to 85 and a CD4+ lean in later expanders. There were some responding clones in pre-infection memory, which suggested that cross-reactive memory had joined.

This CDR3 has 14 amino acids. The germline V and J ends were trimmed by 5 bases and 4 bases, with 14 bases remaining between them. This chain joins TRBV12-3 or TRBV12-4 and TRBJ2-5; D possibly uses TRBD1 or TRBD2 (6 bases each). The specimen was PBMCs or a T cell subset sorted from them (not recorded which). The TCR sequence derives from a man between 18 and 35 years old who had mild COVID-19 (a few samples of this study predate the infection). Cell type and time point are not known. The CDR3 reads CASSPFRGGETQYF. CDR3 bases: TGTGCCAGCAGTCCTTTCAGGGGAGGAGAGACCCAGTACTTC.